This T cell receptor (beta chain) derives from a study of graft-versus-host responses after intestinal transplantation. Turning to the study itself: Each transplant was multivisceral, liver-intestinal, or isolated intestinal.

Turning to this clone: Its antigen is unknown.

Germline V gene data show CDR1 as SGHAT and CDR2 as FQNNGV. V shed 5 bases and J 7 bases; nucleotides not matched to a gene: 4. This CDR3 contains 12 residues. Study observations and caveats: Graft-donor T cell macrochimerism coincided with high graft-versus-host to host-versus-graft clonal ratios in allografts. With peak circulating GvH clone levels came an association with early post-transplant HvG declines. Among recipient marrow samples, GvH clones were found; some appeared first in ileum or blood.

Sequencing used immunoSEQ multiplex PCR; TCRdb keeps in-frame clones, though not all of them. Of roughly 10,000 clones listed, roughly 93% are singletons. V gene TRBV11-2 combines with J gene TRBJ1-2; 7 nucleotides align to TRBD1. The clonotype comes from a human patient who received an intestinal transplant, so some T cells may come from the graft donor. Here the sequenced sample was PBMCs, taken 8 days after intestinal transplant. The CDR3: CASSQTGTGYTF. In nucleotides, the CDR3 is TGTGCCAGCAGCCAGACAGGGACTGGCTACACCTTC.